A single T cell receptor beta chain is shown here with its context. 5'RACE, which relied on constant-segment primers, yielded TCR alpha and TCR beta cDNA libraries carrying sample barcodes and UMIs. TCRdb re-derived calls from the 5' RACE reads in MiXCR, one entry per CDR3 protein. Of 400,000 to 500,000 distinct CDR3 sequences in the sample, about 20% are singletons; the top ten hold 7.5% to 9.5%. This CDR3 region has 13 residues. Germline lookup yields CDR1 SEHNR and CDR2 FQNEAQ (reference sequence). The V end was cut by 0 bases, the J end by 7 bases, with 6 bases between. The sample is drawn from a study of T-cell memory formation after mild COVID-19. Study background: Most TCR clusters belonged to a single donor.

The clonotype originates from an adult woman who had mild COVID-19 (a few samples of this study predate the infection). Cell type and time point are not known. The sequencing input was PBMCs or a T cell subset sorted from them (not recorded which). The chain links TRBV7-9 to TRBJ1-4, with D maybe TRBD1 (5 bases). The CDR3 DNA is TGTGCCAGCAGCTTAGCGGGGGGTGAAAAACTGTTTTTT. Translation gives CASSLAGGEKLFF.